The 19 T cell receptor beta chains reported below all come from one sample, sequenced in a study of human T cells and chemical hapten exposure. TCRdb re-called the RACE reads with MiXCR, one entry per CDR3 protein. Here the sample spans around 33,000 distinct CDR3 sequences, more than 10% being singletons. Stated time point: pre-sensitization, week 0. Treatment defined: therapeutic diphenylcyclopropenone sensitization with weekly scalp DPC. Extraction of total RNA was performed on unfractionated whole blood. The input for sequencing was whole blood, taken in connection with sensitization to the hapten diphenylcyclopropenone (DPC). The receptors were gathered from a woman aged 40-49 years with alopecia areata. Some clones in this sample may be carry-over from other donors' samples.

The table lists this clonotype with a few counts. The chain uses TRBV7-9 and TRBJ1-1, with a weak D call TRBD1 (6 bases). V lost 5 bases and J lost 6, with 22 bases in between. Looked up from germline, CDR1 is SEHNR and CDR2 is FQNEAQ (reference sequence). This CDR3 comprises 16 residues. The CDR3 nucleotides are TGTGCCAGCAGCCCTAGCGGGGCGGGACAAGGATCTGAAGCTTTCTTT. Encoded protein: CASSPSGAGQGSEAFF.

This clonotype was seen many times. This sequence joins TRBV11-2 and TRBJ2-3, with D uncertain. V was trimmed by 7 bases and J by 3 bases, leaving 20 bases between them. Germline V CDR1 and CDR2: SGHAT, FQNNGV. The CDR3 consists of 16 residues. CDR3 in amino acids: CASTTPARSGTDTQYF. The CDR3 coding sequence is TGTGCCAGCACCACACCGGCCAGGTCGGGTACAGATACGCAGTATTTT.

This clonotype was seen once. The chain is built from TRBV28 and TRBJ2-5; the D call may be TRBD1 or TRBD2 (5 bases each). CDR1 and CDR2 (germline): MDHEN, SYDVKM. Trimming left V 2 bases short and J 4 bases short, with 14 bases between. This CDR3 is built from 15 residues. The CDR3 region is CASSLGTGILETQYF. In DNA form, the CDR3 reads TGTGCCAGCAGTTTAGGGACCGGCATCTTAGAGACCCAGTACTTC.

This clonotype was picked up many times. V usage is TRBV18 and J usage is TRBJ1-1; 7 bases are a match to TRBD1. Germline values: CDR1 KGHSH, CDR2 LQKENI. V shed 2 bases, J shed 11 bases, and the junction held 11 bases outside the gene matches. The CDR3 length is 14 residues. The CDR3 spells CASSPMTQGDVAFF. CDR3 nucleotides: TGTGCCAGCTCACCAATGACCCAGGGGGACGTGGCTTTCTTT.

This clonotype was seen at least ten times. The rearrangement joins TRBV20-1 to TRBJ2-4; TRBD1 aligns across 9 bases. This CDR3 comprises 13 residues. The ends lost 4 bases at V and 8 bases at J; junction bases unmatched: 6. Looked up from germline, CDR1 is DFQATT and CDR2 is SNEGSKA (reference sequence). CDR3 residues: CSATGQGTDIQYF. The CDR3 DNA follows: TGCAGTGCTACAGGACAGGGGACGGACATTCAGTACTTC.

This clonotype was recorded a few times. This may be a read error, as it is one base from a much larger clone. CDR3 sequence: CASSMDLWETQYF. The CDR3 DNA is TGTGCCAGCTCAATGGACTTGTGGGAGACCCAGTACTTC. This sequence joins TRBV18 and TRBJ2-5; a possible D gene is TRBD2 (5 bases). V lost 5 bases and J lost 5, with 12 bases in between. The CDR3 sequence is 13 residues long. CDR1 and CDR2 (germline): KGHSH, LQKENI. Filled out from reference TRBV18 and TRBJ2-5, the complete variable domain reads NAGVMQNPRHLVRRRGQEARLRCSPMKGHSHVYWYRQLPEEGLKFMVYLQKENIIDESGMPKERFSAEFPKEGPSILRIQQVVRGDSAAYFCASSMDLWETQYFGPGTRLLVL.

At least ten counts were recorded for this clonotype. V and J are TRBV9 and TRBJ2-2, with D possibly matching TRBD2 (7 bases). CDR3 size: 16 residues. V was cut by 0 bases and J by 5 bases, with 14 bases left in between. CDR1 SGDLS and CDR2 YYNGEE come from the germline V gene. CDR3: CASSVAGGRFTGELFF. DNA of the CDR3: TGTGCCAGCAGCGTAGCCGGGGGGCGTTTTACCGGGGAGCTGTTTTTT. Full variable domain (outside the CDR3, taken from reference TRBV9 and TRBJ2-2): DSGVTQTPKHLITATGQRVTLRCSPRSGDLSVYWYQQSLDQGLQFLIQYYNGEERAKGNILERFSAQQFPDLHSELNLSSLELGDSALYFCASSVAGGRFTGELFFGEGSRLTVL.

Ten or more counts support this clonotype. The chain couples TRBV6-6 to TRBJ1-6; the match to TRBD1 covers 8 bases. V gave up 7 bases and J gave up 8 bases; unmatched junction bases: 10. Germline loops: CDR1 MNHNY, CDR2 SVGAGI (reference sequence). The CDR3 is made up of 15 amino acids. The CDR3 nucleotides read TGTGCCAGCACCATAATCGGACAGGGCGATTCACCCCTCCACTTT. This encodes CASTIIGQGDSPLHF.

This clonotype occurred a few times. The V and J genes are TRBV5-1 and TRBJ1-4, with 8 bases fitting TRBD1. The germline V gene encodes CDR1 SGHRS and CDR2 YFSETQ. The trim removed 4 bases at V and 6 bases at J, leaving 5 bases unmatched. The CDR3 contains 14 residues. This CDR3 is CASSPGQGHEKLFF. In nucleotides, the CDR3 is TGCGCCAGCAGCCCAGGACAGGGACATGAAAAACTGTTTTTT.

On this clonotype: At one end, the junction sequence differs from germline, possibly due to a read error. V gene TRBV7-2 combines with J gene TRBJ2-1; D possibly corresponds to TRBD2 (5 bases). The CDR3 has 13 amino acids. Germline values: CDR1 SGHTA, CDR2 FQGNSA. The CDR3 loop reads CANSLERYNEQFF. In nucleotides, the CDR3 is TGTGCCAACAGCTTAGAGCGGTACAATGAGCAGTTCTTC.

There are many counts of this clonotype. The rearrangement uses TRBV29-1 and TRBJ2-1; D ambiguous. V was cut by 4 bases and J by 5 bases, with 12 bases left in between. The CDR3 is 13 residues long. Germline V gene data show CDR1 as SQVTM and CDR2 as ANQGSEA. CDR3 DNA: TGCAGCGTTGTCTACCAGCTTAACAATGAGCAGTTCTTC. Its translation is CSVVYQLNNEQFF.

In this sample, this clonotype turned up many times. In DNA form, the CDR3 reads TGTGCCAGCAGTAGTCTAGTCCATTTGTCGGATGAGCAGTTCTTC. This encodes CASSSLVHLSDEQFF. This chain links TRBV28 with TRBJ2-1, with unresolved D. In germline, CDR1 is MDHEN, CDR2 SYDVKM. CDR3 length: 15 amino acids. Between the trimmed V and J ends, which lost 5 bases and 8 bases, there was a span of 19 bases.

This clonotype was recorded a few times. The CDR3 nucleotides read TGTGCCAGCAGCTTACCGGGAGGGCATTCACCCCTCCACTTT. It yields the protein CASSLPGGHSPLHF. The V gene is TRBV7-2, the J gene TRBJ1-6; no clear D. The V and J ends lost 2 bases and 8 bases respectively, with 10 bases between them. Germline values: CDR1 SGHTA, CDR2 FQGNSA. This CDR3 has 14 residues.

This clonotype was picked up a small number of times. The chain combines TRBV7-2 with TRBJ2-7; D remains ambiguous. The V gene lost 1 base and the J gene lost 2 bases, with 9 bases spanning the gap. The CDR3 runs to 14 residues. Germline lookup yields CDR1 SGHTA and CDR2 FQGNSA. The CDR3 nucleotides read TGTGCCAGCAGCTTAGTCCAGCAAACCTACGAGCAGTACTTC. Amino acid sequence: CASSLVQQTYEQYF.

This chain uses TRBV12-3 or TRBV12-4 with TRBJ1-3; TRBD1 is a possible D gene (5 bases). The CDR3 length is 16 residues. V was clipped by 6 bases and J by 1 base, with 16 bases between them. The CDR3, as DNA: TGTGCCAGCAGCCGCCGGGCCAGGGCTTCTGGAAACACCATATATTTT. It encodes CASSRRARASGNTIYF.

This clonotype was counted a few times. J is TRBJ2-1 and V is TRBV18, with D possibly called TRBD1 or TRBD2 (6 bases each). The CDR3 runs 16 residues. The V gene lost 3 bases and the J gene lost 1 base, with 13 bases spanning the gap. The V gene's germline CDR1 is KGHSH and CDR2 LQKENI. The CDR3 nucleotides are TGTGCCAGCTCACCGGGGGGCGCTGGGTCCTACAATGAGCAGTTCTTC. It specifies CASSPGGAGSYNEQFF. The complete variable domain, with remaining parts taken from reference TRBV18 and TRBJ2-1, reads NAGVMQNPRHLVRRRGQEARLRCSPMKGHSHVYWYRQLPEEGLKFMVYLQKENIIDESGMPKERFSAEFPKEGPSILRIQQVVRGDSAAYFCASSPGGAGSYNEQFFGPGTRLTVL.

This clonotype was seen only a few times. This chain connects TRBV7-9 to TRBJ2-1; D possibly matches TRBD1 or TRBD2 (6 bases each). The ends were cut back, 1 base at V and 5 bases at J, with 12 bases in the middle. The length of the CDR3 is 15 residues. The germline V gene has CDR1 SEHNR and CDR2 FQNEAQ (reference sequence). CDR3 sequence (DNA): TGTGCCAGCAGCTTAGGTAGGGGGGTACACAATGAGCAGTTCTTC. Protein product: CASSLGRGVHNEQFF.

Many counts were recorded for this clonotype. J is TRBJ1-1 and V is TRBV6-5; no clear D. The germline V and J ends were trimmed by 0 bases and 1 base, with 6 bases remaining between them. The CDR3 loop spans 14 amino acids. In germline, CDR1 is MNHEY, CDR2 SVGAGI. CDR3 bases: TGTGCCAGCAGTTACTCGGTCGCGAACACTGAAGCTTTCTTT. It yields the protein CASSYSVANTEAFF.

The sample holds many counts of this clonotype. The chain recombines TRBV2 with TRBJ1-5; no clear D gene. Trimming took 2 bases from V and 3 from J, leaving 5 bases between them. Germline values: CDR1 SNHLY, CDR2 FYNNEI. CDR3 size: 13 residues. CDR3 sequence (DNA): TGTGCCAGCAGTGAAAAGACCAATCAGCCCCAGCATTTT. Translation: CASSEKTNQPQHF.